This T cell receptor (beta chain) was retrieved from a study of blood T cell repertoires in COVID-19. Some clones are missing from TCRdb's copy, which holds only in-frame ones; the method was immunoSEQ multiplex PCR. The table shows tens of thousands of clones, with about 94% occurring only once. Trimming left V 0 bases short and J 7 bases short, with 7 bases between. Germline lookup yields CDR1 MGHRA and CDR2 YSYEKL. The CDR3 spans 14 residues. The clonotype originates from a human donor with active COVID-19. The donor label of this sample is uncertain. The sample was peripheral blood. The genes are TRBV4-1 and TRBJ1-6; D is unclear. The CDR3 nucleotides are TGCGCCAGCAGCCAAGAGACGGGGAATTCACCCCTCCACTTT. Amino acid sequence: CASSQETGNSPLHF.